Below are 12 T cell receptor beta chains sequenced from a single sample in a study of T-cell reconstitution after alpha-beta-depleted transplantation in children. Researchers prepared the TCRbeta library using unique molecular identifiers, the study reports. A single record per CDR3 protein comes from TCRdb applying MiXCR to the PCR reads. The sample carries roughly 300,000 distinct CDR3 sequences, about a tenth recorded once. Sample: PBMCs from the stem cell graft donor, taken from the stem cell graft. The receptors shown here come from a human donor who donated a stem cell graft to a child with acute lymphoblastic leukemia.

This clonotype has at least ten counts. The chain is built from TRBV5-5 and TRBJ2-2, with a possible D match to TRBD2 (5 bases). CDR3 length: 14 amino acids. Looked up from germline, CDR1 is SGHKS and CDR2 is YYEKEE (reference sequence). The V end lost 3 bases, the J end lost 3 bases, and 9 bases lay between the germline ends. CDR3 coding DNA: TGTGCCAGCAGCTCCTTCGGGGACACCGGGGAGCTGTTTTTT. Translation: CASSSFGDTGELFF.

As DNA, the CDR3 is TGTGCCAGCAGTTTCATATCTGGCGGGAGCTACGAGCAGTACTTC. As protein: CASSFISGGSYEQYF. V and J are TRBV28 and TRBJ2-7; 7 bases are shared with TRBD2. CDR3 size: 15 residues. The V and J ends lost 3 bases and 3 bases, in that order; junction bases with no gene match: 8. Germline V gives CDR1 MDHEN, CDR2 SYDVKM.

At least ten counts were recorded for this clonotype. This chain connects TRBV7-3 to TRBJ2-3; perhaps TRBD1 as D (6 bases). CDR1 and CDR2 from the germline V gene are SGHTA and FQGTGA. CDR3 size: 15 residues. V gave up 2 bases and J gave up 3 bases, with 12 bases separating them. The CDR3 is CASSLVAGVTDTQYF. CDR3 DNA: TGTGCCAGCAGCTTAGTGGCAGGGGTGACAGATACGCAGTATTTT. Together with reference TRBV7-3 and TRBJ2-3, the CDR3 gives the full variable domain: GAGVSQTPSNKVTEKGKYVELRCDPISGHTALYWYRQSLGQGPEFLIYFQGTGAADDSGLPNDRFFAVRPEGSVSTLKIQRTERGDSAVYLCASSLVAGVTDTQYFGPGTRLTVL.

This clonotype has a count of ten or more. This sequence joins TRBV6-5 and TRBJ2-5, with D tentatively TRBD1 (6 bases). This CDR3 has 13 residues. The V end was cut by 2 bases, the J end by 7 bases, with 11 bases between. The germline gives CDR1 MNHEY, CDR2 SVGAGI. The CDR3 sequence: CASSYEGVATQYF. As DNA, the CDR3 is TGTGCCAGCAGTTACGAGGGGGTAGCGACCCAGTACTTC.

The chain has TRBV5-1 and TRBJ2-3; TRBD2 agrees at 9 bases. J gave up 2 bases and V 0 bases, and 13 bases lay outside the gene matches. Germline loops: CDR1 SGHRS, CDR2 YFSETQ. CDR3 size: 19 residues. In DNA, the CDR3 is TGCGCCAGCAGCTTGGCGGGCGGGAGGGCCGTTCTTCCCACAGATACGCAGTATTTT. Its translation: CASSLAGGRAVLPTDTQYF.

This clonotype was seen many times. This chain connects TRBV24-1 to TRBJ2-5; perhaps TRBD2 as D (7 bases). V lost 9 bases and J 5 bases, leaving 15 bases between the germline ends. Germline lookup yields CDR1 KGHDR and CDR2 SFDVKD. The CDR3 extends over 13 amino acids. The chain's CDR3 is CATGGGGGETQYF. CDR3 DNA sequence: TGTGCCACCGGGGGCGGGGGCGGTGAGACCCAGTACTTC.

Many counts were recorded for this clonotype. V and J are TRBV7-2 and TRBJ2-7, with 7 bases aligning to TRBD2. V shed 0 bases, J shed 2 bases, and the junction held 1 base outside the gene matches. The CDR3 is made up of 14 amino acids. Looked up from germline, CDR1 is SGHTA and CDR2 is FQGNSA. CDR3: CASSLAGGPYEQYF. The DNA for the CDR3 is TGTGCCAGCAGCTTAGCGGGAGGGCCCTACGAGCAGTACTTC. The variable domain in full, with the rest retrieved from reference TRBV7-2 and TRBJ2-7, is GAGVSQSPSNKVTEKGKDVELRCDPISGHTALYWYRQSLGQGLEFLIYFQGNSAPDKSGLPSDRFSAERTGGSVSTLTIQRTQQEDSAVYLCASSLAGGPYEQYFGPGTRLTVT.

The chain has TRBV7-2 and TRBJ1-2; D is possibly TRBD1 (5 bases). Looked up from germline, CDR1 is SGHTA and CDR2 is FQGNSA. V was clipped by 5 bases and J by 4 bases, with 20 bases between them. This CDR3 has 16 residues. CDR3 DNA: TGTGCCAGCAGCCGCACGGTCCGGAGGGGCTTCTATGGCTACACCTTC. Residues: CASSRTVRRGFYGYTF.

The chain carries TRBV7-3 and TRBJ2-6; no clear D. Germline V gives CDR1 SGHTA, CDR2 FQGTGA. This CDR3 region has 14 residues. The V and J ends lost 7 bases and 0 bases respectively, with 7 bases between them. CDR3 coding DNA: TGTGCCAGCAAGAAAAACTCTGGGGCCAACGTCCTGACTTTC. Residues: CASKKNSGANVLTF.

This clonotype was counted many times. The V gene is TRBV27, the J gene TRBJ1-5; no clear D gene. CDR3 length: 14 amino acids. V gave up 2 bases and J gave up 1 base, with 6 bases separating them. CDR1 and CDR2 (germline): MNHEY, SMNVEV (reference sequence). The CDR3 bases are TGTGCCAGCAGTTTAGCCCGGAGCAATCAGCCCCAGCATTTT. Amino acid sequence: CASSLARSNQPQHF.

This clonotype was seen more than once but under ten times. V and J are TRBV24-1 and TRBJ2-3; 8 bases agree with TRBD2. CDR1 is KGHDR and CDR2 is SFDVKD in the germline V gene. V trimming: 4 bases; J trimming: 4 bases; junction bases outside the gene matches: 9. The CDR3 totals 16 residues. CDR3 nucleotide sequence: TGTGCCACCAGTGACCGCCTCGGGGGGGCCGCAGATACGCAGTATTTT. Translating it yields CATSDRLGGAADTQYF.

This clonotype was observed a handful of times. The chain uses TRBV13 and TRBJ2-7; perhaps TRBD1 as D (5 bases). The CDR3 consists of 15 residues. Per germline, CDR1 PRHDT and CDR2 FYEKMQ (reference sequence). V was pared by 5 bases and J by 2 bases, with 16 bases between. CDR3 amino acids: CASSAYRRAAYEQYF. DNA for the CDR3: TGTGCCAGCAGCGCCTACAGGCGAGCCGCCTACGAGCAGTACTTC.